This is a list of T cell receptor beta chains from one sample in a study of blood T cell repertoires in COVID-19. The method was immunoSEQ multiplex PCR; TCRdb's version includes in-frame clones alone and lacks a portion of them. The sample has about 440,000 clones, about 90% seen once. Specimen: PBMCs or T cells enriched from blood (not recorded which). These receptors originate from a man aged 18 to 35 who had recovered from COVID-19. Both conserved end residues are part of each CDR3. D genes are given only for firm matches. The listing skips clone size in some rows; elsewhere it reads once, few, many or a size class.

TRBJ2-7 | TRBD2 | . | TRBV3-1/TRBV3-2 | CASSQAGGYEQYF | TGTGCCAGCAGCCAAGCGGGAGGGTACGAGCAGTACTTC
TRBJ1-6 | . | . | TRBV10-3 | CAISESDSPLHF | TGTGCCATCAGTGAGTCCGATTCACCCCTCCACTTT
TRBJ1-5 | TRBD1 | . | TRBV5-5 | CASSLAATGEQPQHF | TGTGCCAGCAGCTTGGCCGCGACAGGGGAACAGCCCCAGCATTTT
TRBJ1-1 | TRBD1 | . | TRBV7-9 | CASRRDRENTEAFF | TGTGCCAGCAGGAGGGACAGGGAGAACACTGAAGCTTTCTTT
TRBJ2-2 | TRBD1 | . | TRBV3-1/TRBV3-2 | CASSQDRTGSNTGELFF | TGTGCCAGCAGCCAAGACAGGACAGGCTCGAACACCGGGGAGCTGTTTTTT
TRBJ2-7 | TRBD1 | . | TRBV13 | CASSLVGQGDYEQYF | TGTGCCAGCAGCTTAGTTGGACAGGGAGACTACGAGCAGTACTTC
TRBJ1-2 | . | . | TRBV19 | CASSPLSWGDGYTF | TGTGCCAGTAGTCCACTTTCTTGGGGGGATGGCTACACCTTC
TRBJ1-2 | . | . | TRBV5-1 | CASSEDRPRGYTF | TGCGCCAGCAGCGAAGACAGGCCGAGGGGCTACACCTTC
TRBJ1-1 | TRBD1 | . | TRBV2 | CASRQGGGTEAFF | TGTGCCAGCCGACAGGGTGGCGGCACTGAAGCTTTCTTT
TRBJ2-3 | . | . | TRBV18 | CASSPPSRDTQYF | TGTGCCAGCTCACCACCGAGCCGGGATACGCAGTATTTT
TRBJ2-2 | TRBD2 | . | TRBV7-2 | CASSLRGRGAGELFF | TGTGCCAGCAGCTTACGCGGGAGAGGAGCCGGGGAGCTGTTTTTT
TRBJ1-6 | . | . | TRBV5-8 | CASSSRYNSPLHF | TGTGCCAGCAGCTCCCGCTATAATTCACCCCTCCACTTT
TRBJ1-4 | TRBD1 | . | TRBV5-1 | CASSLGTGTGDEKLFF | TGCGCCAGCAGCTTGGGGACCGGGACAGGGGATGAAAAACTGTTTTTT
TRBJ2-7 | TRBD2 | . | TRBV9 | CASSEGTSGRYEQYF | TGTGCCAGCAGCGAGGGGACTAGCGGGCGCTACGAGCAGTACTTC
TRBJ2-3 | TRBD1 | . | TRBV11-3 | CASSLDPQGRAQYF | TGTGCCAGCAGCTTAGACCCACAGGGGCGGGCGCAGTATTTT
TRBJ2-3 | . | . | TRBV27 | CASSLNRRDTQYF | TGTGCCAGCAGCCTAAATAGGAGAGATACGCAGTATTTT
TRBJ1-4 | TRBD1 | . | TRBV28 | CASSPNPGQKDEKLFF | TGTGCCAGCAGTCCTAATCCGGGACAGAAGGATGAAAAACTGTTTTTT
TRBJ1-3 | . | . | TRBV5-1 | CASSYDYSGNTIYF | TGCGCCAGCAGTTACGACTACTCTGGAAACACCATATATTTT
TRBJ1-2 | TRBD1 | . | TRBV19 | CASSTGGRNYGYTF | TGTGCCAGTAGTACAGGGGGGCGTAACTATGGCTACACCTTC
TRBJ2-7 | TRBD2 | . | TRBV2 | CASSELAGVAYF | TGTGCCAGCAGTGAACTAGCGGGAGTTGCTTACTTC
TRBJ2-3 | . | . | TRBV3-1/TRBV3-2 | CASSHTGGPPDTQYF | TGTGCCAGCAGCCATACTGGAGGACCGCCAGATACGCAGTATTTT
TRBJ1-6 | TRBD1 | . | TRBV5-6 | CASSTRQGGNSPLHF | TGTGCCAGCAGCACACGGCAGGGGGGTAATTCACCCCTCCACTTT
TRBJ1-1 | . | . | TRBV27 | CASRSLVGGTEAFF | TGTGCCAGCAGATCCCTGGTTGGCGGCACTGAAGCTTTCTTT
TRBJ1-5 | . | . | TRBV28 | CASSPRGGKSNQPQHF | TGTGCCAGCAGCCCACGTGGGGGGAAGAGCAATCAGCCCCAGCATTTT
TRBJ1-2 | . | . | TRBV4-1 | CASSQDFTGNYGYTF | TGCGCCAGCAGCCAAGATTTCACAGGGAACTATGGCTACACCTTC
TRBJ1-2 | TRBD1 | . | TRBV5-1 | CASSLDRGGYGYTF | TGCGCCAGCAGCTTGGACAGGGGAGGTTATGGCTACACCTTC
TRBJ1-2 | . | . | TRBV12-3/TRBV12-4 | CASRAGGGGYTF | TGTGCCAGCAGGGCGGGAGGAGGCGGCTACACCTTC
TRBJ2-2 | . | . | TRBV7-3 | CASSPYGGTGELFF | TGTGCCAGCAGCCCCTACGGGGGAACCGGGGAGCTGTTTTTT
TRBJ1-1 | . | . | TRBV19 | CASTKSGVNTEAFF | TGTGCCAGTACCAAAAGCGGGGTGAACACTGAAGCTTTCTTT
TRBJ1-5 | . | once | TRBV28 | CASSLNRVEHF | TGTGCCAGCAGTTTGAATCGGGTGGAACATTTT
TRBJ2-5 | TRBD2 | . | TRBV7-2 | CASSRTSGSETQYF | TGTGCCAGCAGTCGGACTAGCGGTTCAGAGACCCAGTACTTC
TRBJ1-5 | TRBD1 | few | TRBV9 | CASSVSYRGQPQHF | TGTGCCAGCAGCGTAAGTTACAGGGGACAGCCCCAGCATTTT
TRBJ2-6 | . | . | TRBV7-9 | CASSPPRAGGANVLTF | TGTGCCAGCAGCCCCCCCCGGGCGGGTGGGGCCAACGTCCTGACTTTC